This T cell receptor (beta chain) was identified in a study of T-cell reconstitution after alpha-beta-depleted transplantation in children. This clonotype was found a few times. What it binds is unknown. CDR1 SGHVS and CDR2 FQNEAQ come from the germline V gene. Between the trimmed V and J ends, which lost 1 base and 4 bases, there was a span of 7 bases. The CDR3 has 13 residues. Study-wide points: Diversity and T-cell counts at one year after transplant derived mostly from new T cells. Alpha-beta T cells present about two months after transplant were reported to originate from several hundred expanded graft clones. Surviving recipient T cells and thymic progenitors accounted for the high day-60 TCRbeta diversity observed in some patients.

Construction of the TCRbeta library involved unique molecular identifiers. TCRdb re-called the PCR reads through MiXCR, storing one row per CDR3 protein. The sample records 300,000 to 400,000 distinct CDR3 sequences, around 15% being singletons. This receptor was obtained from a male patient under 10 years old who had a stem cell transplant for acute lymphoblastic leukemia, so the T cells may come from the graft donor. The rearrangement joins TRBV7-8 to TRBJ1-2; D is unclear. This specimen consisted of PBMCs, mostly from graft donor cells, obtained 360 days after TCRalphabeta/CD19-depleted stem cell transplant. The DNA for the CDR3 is TGTGCCAGCAGCTTAGGGTTAGGCTATGGCTACACCTTC. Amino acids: CASSLGLGYGYTF.